This T cell receptor beta chain comes out of a study of shared clonotypes between healthy human individuals. Study summary: Three CD4 naive, three CD4 memory, two CD8 naive and one CD8 memory plate were used per donor.

Points from the study as a whole: The study generally estimated greater richness for naive than memory subsets.

Healthy and HIV-negative, the adult donors had no recent acute infections or vaccinations. Caucasian adults residing in Nashville, Tennessee made up all the donors. Germline V lookup: CDR1 SGHRS, CDR2 YFSETQ. V was shortened by 2 bases and J by 4 bases, with 7 bases between the two germline ends. The CDR3 spans 13 residues. Using immunoSEQ multiplex PCR, the repertoire was profiled, and TCRdb retains in-frame clones only, with some absent. The sample includes approximately 1,500,000 clones, 98% seen only once; the top ten take around 0.47%. Worth noting for this clone: Its antigen is not known.

Sequenced material: naive CD4+ T cells sorted from blood. Subset denoted: CD45RA+ positively selected. The chain employs TRBV5-1 and TRBJ1-5; D unresolved. This receptor was identified in a man aged 25 to 45 in good health. CDR3 amino acids: CASSLSVNQPQHF. The CDR3 region has the DNA TGCGCCAGCAGCTTATCGGTAAATCAGCCCCAGCATTTT.